A selection of T cell receptor beta chains follows, all from one sample in a study of regulatory T cells in long-lasting Graves disease. TCRdb used MiXCR to reprocess the multiplex PCR reads, holding one entry per CDR3 protein. The sample gives 450,000 to 700,000 distinct CDR3 sequences, roughly 13% of which show up once; roughly 10% is in the top ten. The same sample was also studied in work on T cells in Graves' hyperthyroidism and ophthalmopathy.

The sample in question was peripheral blood mononuclear cells (PBMCs), obtained at new diagnosis, from a patient treated with antithyroid drugs. Receptors originate from a man aged 30-40 years with Graves disease. Each CDR3 is given with its conserved first and last residue. The order of the fields is D gene, J gene, clone size, V gene, CDR3 protein, CDR3 DNA. The D gene is left open where the match is weak. Clone size is given for some rows only: seen once, a few or many times, or a class if the clone is expanded.

TRBD2	TRBJ2-3	many	TRBV3-1	CASSQLAGLDFRTDTQYF	TGTGCCAGCAGCCAACTAGCGGGACTAGACTTCCGCACAGATACGCAGTATTTT
TRBD2	TRBJ2-1	many	TRBV29-1	CSDRSGSYNEQFF	TGCAGCGACCGTAGCGGGTCCTACAATGAGCAGTTCTTC
.	TRBJ1-2	few	TRBV3-1	CASSEGGGLGYGYTF	TGTGCCAGCAGCGAAGGGGGGGGCCTGGGCTATGGCTACACCTTC
.	TRBJ1-2	many	TRBV20-1	CSASRTILNYGYTF	TGCAGTGCCTCACGGACAATCCTTAACTATGGCTACACCTTC
.	TRBJ2-5	few	TRBV20-1	CTSAGQSQETQYF	TGCACCTCGGCGGGCCAATCTCAAGAGACCCAGTACTTC
.	TRBJ2-7	many	TRBV11-2	CASSLGSSEQYF	TGTGCCAGCAGCTTGGGGTCCTCCGAGCAGTACTTC
.	TRBJ2-3	many	TRBV7-9	CASSFGTDTQYF	TGTGCCAGCAGCTTTGGGACAGATACGCAGTATTTT
.	TRBJ2-3	many	TRBV14	CASSQALQRDTQYF	TGTGCCAGCAGCCAAGCCCTACAGAGAGATACGCAGTATTTT
.	TRBJ2-1	once	TRBV9	CASSGVSGPHNEQFF	TGTGCCAGCAGCGGCGTAAGCGGGCCACACAATGAGCAGTTCTTC
.	TRBJ2-6	many	TRBV29-1	CSVVVSGANVLTF	TGCAGCGTTGTGGTCTCTGGGGCCAACGTCCTGACTTTC
TRBD1	TRBJ2-7	many	TRBV20-1	CSATPTGNYEQYF	TGCAGTGCTACCCCGACAGGGAACTACGAGCAGTACTTC
.	TRBJ2-7	many	TRBV5-8	CASSRRPQGNSYEQYF	TGTGCCAGCAGCCGCCGACCTCAGGGGAACTCCTACGAGCAGTACTTC
.	TRBJ1-1	.	TRBV5-6	CASSFGGAFEAFF	TGTGCCAGCAGCTTCGGGGGGGCTTTTGAAGCTTTCTTT
TRBD2	TRBJ2-1	few	TRBV20-1	CSARDRRAGEYNEQFF	TGCAGTGCTAGAGATCGTCGAGCGGGAGAATACAATGAGCAGTTCTTC
TRBD2	TRBJ2-1	few	TRBV29-1	CSVEGLAGAEQFF	TGCAGCGTTGAAGGTCTAGCGGGAGCTGAGCAGTTCTTC
TRBD1	TRBJ2-7	many	TRBV2	CAILRDRDGEQYF	TGTGCCATCCTCCGGGACAGGGACGGCGAGCAGTACTTC
.	TRBJ1-6	.	TRBV13	CASSLGEAYSPLHF	TGTGCCAGCAGCTTGGGGGAGGCTTATTCACCCCTCCACTTT
.	TRBJ2-3	many	TRBV12-3/TRBV12-4	CASSFPSGSSTDTQYF	TGTGCCAGCAGTTTCCCCAGCGGGTCTAGCACAGATACGCAGTATTTT
TRBD1	TRBJ1-2	many	TRBV12-3/TRBV12-4	CASSSGTGGHGYTF	TGTGCCAGCAGTTCAGGGACAGGGGGTCATGGCTACACCTTC
TRBD1	TRBJ2-3	many	TRBV19	CASSPGQVGADTQYF	TGTGCCAGTAGTCCGGGACAGGTTGGGGCAGATACGCAGTATTTT
.	TRBJ2-1	few	TRBV2	CASRYSNEQFF	TGTGCCAGCAGATATAGCAATGAGCAGTTCTTC
TRBD2	TRBJ2-7	.	TRBV27	CASSLVAGFYNEQYF	TGTGCCAGCAGTTTGGTAGCGGGATTTTACAATGAGCAGTACTTC
.	TRBJ2-7	many	TRBV6-1	CASSTGDSGYEQYF	TGTGCCAGCAGTACGGGGGACAGCGGGTACGAGCAGTACTTC
TRBD1	TRBJ1-1	many	TRBV18	CASSLETGAVFF	TGTGCCAGCTCACTAGAGACAGGGGCGGTTTTCTTT
TRBD2	TRBJ2-1	many	TRBV11-2	CASSLEVAGVNEQFF	TGTGCCAGCAGCTTAGAGGTAGCGGGAGTCAATGAGCAGTTCTTC
.	TRBJ2-7	many	TRBV5-1	CASSFEWPDEQYF	TGCGCCAGCAGCTTTGAGTGGCCGGACGAGCAGTACTTC